The 31 T cell receptor gamma chains in this list originate from one sample, sequenced in a study of intestinal T cells in coeliac disease. Each case's genomic DNA was extracted from ten roughly 4.5-µm formalin-fixed paraffin-embedded scrolls. The TRG library came from 200 ng of biopsy DNA amplified with LymphoTrack primers. TCRdb re-analyzed the multiplex PCR reads via CATT. The data contain about 1,100 gamma-chain clones, more than 45% of them singletons. Input material: a duodenal biopsy. The receptors were sampled from a human donor with celiac disease.

This clone was observed once. A much larger clone lies a single base off, so this may be a read error. This chain connects TRGV3 to TRGJP2. CDR1 is VTNTFY, CDR2 YDVSTARD, per germline (reference sequence). CDR3 length equals 17 residues. The CDR3 is CATWDRRSYSSGWIKTF. The CDR3 DNA is TGTGCCACCTGGGACAGACGATCCTATAGTAGTGGTTGGATCAAGACGTTT.

The CDR3 bases are TGTGCCACCTGGACGCCCGCCTGCGGTCTTTATTATAAGAAACTCTTT. Translation gives CATWTPACGLYYKKLF. V and J are TRGV2 and TRGJ1 or TRGJ2. With 6 bases clipped from V and 3 bases from J, the junction kept 17 bases outside the gene matches. CDR3 size: 16 residues. Germline CDR1 reads EGSNGY; CDR2 reads YDSYNSKV.

This clone is a singleton in its sample. CDR3 nucleotide sequence: TGTGCCACCTGGGACGGGCTGATTCTGGTTGGGTTCAAGATATTT. Protein sequence: CATWDGLILVGFKIF. The chain is built from TRGV2 and TRGJP1. Germline CDR1 and CDR2: EGSNGY and YDSYNSKV. The length of the CDR3 is 15 residues. Trimming cost V 0 bases and J 12 bases; bases outside gene matches: 13.

The rearrangement joins TRGV8 to TRGJ1 or TRGJ2. CDR3 length: 14 amino acids. After removal of 3 bases from V and 13 bases from J, the junction contained 18 bases not matched to a gene. Germline CDR1 and CDR2: VENAVY and YDSYNSRV. For the CDR3, the DNA is TGTGCCACCTGGGATCCTTGGGTGACTATAAGAAAACTCTTT. Protein sequence: CATWDPWVTIRKLF.

J is TRGJ1 or TRGJ2 and V is TRGV10. TRGV10 is labeled an ORF, and its function is uncertain. This CDR3 has 10 amino acids. The trim removed 8 bases at V and 13 bases at J, leaving 9 bases unmatched. As DNA, the CDR3 is TGTGCTGCGTGGGTGATGAGAAAACTCTTT. Protein product: CAAWVMRKLF.

This clone is termed large (0.1 to 1%). The V call is TRGV10, the J call TRGJ1 or TRGJ2. TRGV10 is an ORF, with its function uncertain. V shed 8 bases, J shed 15 bases, and the junction held 8 bases outside the gene matches. The CDR3 totals 9 residues. The CDR3 DNA reads as TGTGCTGCGTGGGATTATTTACTCTTT. As protein: CAAWDYLLF.

The rearrangement joins TRGV2 to TRGJ1 or TRGJ2. The germline CDR1 and CDR2 sequences are EGSNGY and YDSYNSKV. Losses at the gene ends were 12 bases for V and 8 bases for J; bases not matched to a gene: 7. The CDR3 loop spans 9 amino acids. The CDR3 bases are TGTGCCCCGGGGGATAAGAAACTCTTT. This translates into CAPGDKKLF.

This clone qualifies as large. The genes are TRGV4 and TRGJ1 or TRGJ2. Germline-derived CDR1 and CDR2 are EGSTGY and YDSYTSSV. The CDR3 consists of 11 residues. V was clipped by 4 bases and J by 7 bases; unmatched bases: 4. CDR3 amino acids: CATWERYKKLF. DNA for the CDR3: TGTGCCACCTGGGAAAGATATAAGAAACTCTTT.

The chain employs TRGV11 and TRGJP1. TRGV11 is an open reading frame, and its role is uncertain. V was clipped by 4 bases and J by 6 bases; unmatched bases: 5. The CDR3 loop spans 14 amino acids. The CDR3 DNA reads as TGTGCCTGCTGGATTAGCGGCTCTGGTTGGTTCAAGATATTT. Protein product: CACWISGSGWFKIF.

This chain links TRGV2 with TRGJP2. This CDR3 is built from 17 residues. V shed 0 bases and J 10 bases; nucleotides not matched to a gene: 17. Germline CDR1 EGSNGY, CDR2 YDSYNSKV. Written as DNA, the CDR3 is TGTGCCACCTGGGACGGGCCGGGGGGTGTGGTGATTTGGATCAAGACGTTT. The encoded protein is CATWDGPGGVVIWIKTF.

This clone is deemed large. This chain joins TRGV10 and TRGJ1 or TRGJ2. TRGV10 is filed as an ORF, its function uncertain. V was clipped by 8 bases and J by 8 bases; unmatched bases: 10. The CDR3 extends over 12 amino acids. In nucleotides, the CDR3 is TGTGCTGCGTGGGAAGAACTCCATAAGAAACTCTTT. Translation gives CAAWEELHKKLF.

V is TRGV8 and J is TRGJ1 or TRGJ2. Germline assignment: CDR1 VENAVY and CDR2 YDSYNSRV. Trimming took 11 bases from V and 0 from J; bases not matched to a gene: 19. This CDR3 spans 16 amino acids. CDR3 protein: CANLGKRGGNYYKKLF. Written as DNA, the CDR3 is TGTGCCAACCTGGGAAAAAGGGGGGGGAATTATTATAAGAAACTCTTT.

By share of the sample, this clone is large. The CDR3 spells CALWEVPYKKLF. DNA of the CDR3: TGTGCCTTGTGGGAGGTGCCTTATAAGAAACTCTTT. This chain links TRGV9 with TRGJ1 or TRGJ2. After removal of 0 bases from V and 6 bases from J, the junction contained 2 bases not matched to a gene. Germline CDR1 is GITISATS and CDR2 is ISYDGTV (reference sequence). This CDR3 is built from 12 residues.

The chain has TRGV11 and TRGJP1. TRGV11 is annotated as an ORF whose role is uncertain. This CDR3 comprises 14 residues. The V and J ends lost 3 bases and 3 bases, in that order; junction bases with no gene match: 1. This chain's CDR3 is CACWIRSTGWFKIF. DNA of the CDR3: TGTGCCTGCTGGATTAGGTCCACTGGTTGGTTCAAGATATTT.

A remark on this clone: Because the CDR3's place on the DNA is in doubt, the DNA is left out and the CDR3 is given as listed by TCRdb. J is TRGJ1 or TRGJ2 and V is TRGV11. TRGV11 is an ORF, with its function uncertain. The CDR3 adds up to 17 amino acids, both ends counted. The CDR3 loop reads CTTVPAWISPGGLTKLF.

A few counts support this clone. A read error is possible here, since a much larger clone lies one base away. Different DNA sequences within this sample yield the same CDR3. This chain uses TRGV11 with TRGJP2. TRGV11 has ORF status, its function being uncertain. This CDR3 is 14 amino acids long. The trim removed 8 bases at V and 3 bases at J, leaving 6 bases unmatched. The DNA for the CDR3 is TGTGCCTGCTGGACCCTTCGTAGTGATTGGATCAAGACGTTT. Its translation is CACWTLRSDWIKTF.

The chain employs TRGV8 and TRGJ1 or TRGJ2. The V and J ends lost 9 bases and 5 bases, in that order; junction bases with no gene match: 4. The CDR3 contains 10 residues. Germline V gives CDR1 VENAVY, CDR2 YDSYNSRV. The CDR3 DNA reads as TGTGCCACCGTACATTATAAGAAACTCTTT. Translation: CATVHYKKLF.

This clone was observed once. Possible read error: a much larger clone is one base away. This rearrangement joins TRGV10 to TRGJP1. TRGV10 is identified as an open reading frame with a role that is uncertain. The CDR3 is 18 residues long. The V and J ends lost 8 bases and 0 bases, in that order; junction bases with no gene match: 16. For the CDR3, the DNA is TGTGCTGCGTGGGACTCTTTTGGGCCAAATACCACTGGTTGGTTCAAGATATTT. This translates into CAAWDSFGPNTTGWFKIF.

The V call is TRGV8, the J call TRGJP1. Germline V gene data show CDR1 as VENAVY and CDR2 as YDSYNSRV. V trimming: 5 bases; J trimming: 14 bases; junction bases outside the gene matches: 14. The CDR3 contains 13 residues. In DNA form, the CDR3 reads TGTGCCACCTGGGGAAGGATGGTTGGTTTCAAGATATTT. Its translation: CATWGRMVGFKIF.

This clone was found a few times. The chain couples TRGV8 to TRGJP2. This CDR3 region has 16 residues. Germline CDR1 and CDR2: VENAVY and YDSYNSRV. The junction had 12 bases not matched to a gene; V was cut back by 6 bases and J by 2 bases. The CDR3 sequence is CATWSLPLSSDWIKTF. In DNA, the CDR3 is TGTGCCACCTGGTCTTTGCCCCTAAGTAGTGATTGGATCAAGACGTTT.

Note on this clone: With a much larger clone just one base away, this may be a read error. The genes are TRGV10 and TRGJP1. TRGV10 is classed as an ORF, of uncertain function. The ends lost 8 bases at V and 7 bases at J; junction bases unmatched: 17. The CDR3 spans 16 residues. For the CDR3, the DNA is TGTGCTGCGTGGGATTATTTCCTTCGGAATGGTTGGTTCAAGATATTT. It is translated as CAAWDYFLRNGWFKIF.

This clone is large. This chain links TRGV2 with TRGJ1 or TRGJ2. V lost 0 bases to trimming and J lost 7 bases; unmatched junction nucleotides: 6. Germline V gene sequence: CDR1 EGSNGY, CDR2 YDSYNSKV. CDR3 size: 13 residues. CDR3 sequence reads: CATWDGPRYKKLF. CDR3 nucleotides: TGTGCCACCTGGGACGGGCCGAGATATAAGAAACTCTTT.

J is TRGJP1 and V is TRGV4. The CDR3 length is 16 residues. The J segment lost 4 bases and the V segment lost 0 bases, leaving 8 bases of the junction unmatched. The germline gives CDR1 EGSTGY, CDR2 YDSYTSSV. This chain's CDR3 is CATWDGGKGTGWFKIF. Written as DNA, the CDR3 is TGTGCCACCTGGGATGGGGGAAAGGGCACTGGTTGGTTCAAGATATTT.

The rearrangement joins TRGV2 to TRGJP1. With V trimmed by 12 bases and J by 2 bases, 18 bases remained unmatched. Germline CDR1 reads EGSNGY; CDR2 reads YDSYNSKV. This CDR3 comprises 16 residues. The CDR3 nucleotides are TGTGCCCACCTGGGACGGTTCTGGACCACTGGTTGGTTCAAGATATTT. It codes for CAHLGRFWTTGWFKIF.

This chain links TRGV8 with TRGJ1 or TRGJ2. V gave up 1 base and J gave up 3 bases; unmatched junction bases: 3. Germline lookup yields CDR1 VENAVY and CDR2 YDSYNSRV. This CDR3 has 13 amino acids. DNA for the CDR3: TGTGCCACCTGGGATAGAACTTATTATAAGAAACTCTTT. Its protein product is CATWDRTYYKKLF.

This clone was counted a single time. The J gene is TRGJP2, the V gene TRGV2. The trim removed 0 bases at V and 0 bases at J, leaving 7 bases unmatched. There are 17 residues in the CDR3. The V gene's germline CDR1 is EGSNGY and CDR2 YDSYNSKV. The CDR3 nucleotides read TGTGCCACCTGGGACGGGTTCCGATATAGTAGTGATTGGATCAAGACGTTT. It encodes CATWDGFRYSSDWIKTF.

The V gene is TRGV10, the J gene TRGJP1. TRGV10 qualifies as an ORF whose function is uncertain. The CDR3 totals 15 residues. Trimming removed 8 bases from V and 10 bases from J; junction bases left unmatched: 17. CDR3 sequence: CAAWDFRWYFWFKIF. In DNA form, the CDR3 reads TGTGCTGCGTGGGATTTTCGATGGTATTTTTGGTTCAAGATATTT.

This chain connects TRGV8 to TRGJP2. Looked up from germline, CDR1 is VENAVY and CDR2 is YDSYNSRV. The CDR3 totals 14 residues. The J segment lost 7 bases and the V segment lost 5 bases, leaving 10 bases of the junction unmatched. CDR3 amino acids: CATWGIVVDWIKTF. The CDR3 DNA reads TGTGCCACCTGGGGTATAGTAGTTGATTGGATCAAGACGTTT.

This clone was found a few times. The junction departs from germline at one end; a sequencing error may be responsible. The V gene is TRGV2, the J gene TRGJ1 or TRGJ2. The CDR3 spans 13 residues. Germline CDR1 is EGSNGY and CDR2 is YDSYNSKV. CDR3 sequence (DNA): TGTGCCACCCGGGACGGCCACTATTATAAGAAACTCTTT. It is translated as CATRDGHYYKKLF.

J is TRGJ1 or TRGJ2 and V is TRGV4. Unmatched junction bases numbered 11, after V lost 0 bases and J lost 6 bases. CDR3 length equals 15 residues. Germline V CDR1 and CDR2: EGSTGY, YDSYTSSV. The CDR3 sequence: CATWDGLVWVYKKLF. DNA of the CDR3: TGTGCCACCTGGGATGGGCTTGTCTGGGTTTATAAGAAACTCTTT.

Turning to this clone: Just one base apart from a much larger clone, this may be a read error. The CDR3 region is CAAWDYFLQNDWFKIF. In DNA, the CDR3 is TGTGCTGCGTGGGATTATTTCCTTCAGAATGATTGGTTCAAGATATTT. This rearrangement joins TRGV10 to TRGJP1. TRGV10 is placed among ORFs of uncertain function. The junction had 20 bases not matched to a gene; V was cut back by 8 bases and J by 10 bases. This CDR3 has 16 amino acids.